What follows describes a single TCR beta chain. What it binds is unknown. V lost 5 bases, J lost 4 bases, and 8 bases stayed unmatched. From germline, CDR1 is SEHNR and CDR2 FQNEAQ (reference sequence). This CDR3 has 15 amino acids. The repertoire was sequenced with immunoSEQ multiplex PCR; TCRdb's copy has only in-frame clones and lacks some. Of about 110,000 clones in the sample, roughly 90% were seen once. This specimen comes from a study of cytomegalovirus exposure and HLA in healthy donors. Study-wide results and caveats: The authors listed some 150 TCR beta chains as cytomegalovirus-associated. Accounts indicate the classifier identified cytomegalovirus status with strong specificity and sensitivity. A few chains tied to CMV proved CMV antigen-specific in vitro.

This receptor was obtained from a woman aged 30 to 39 in good health and CMV-seropositive. This chain connects TRBV7-9 to TRBJ1-1, with 9 bases that match TRBD1. What was sequenced was PBMCs. CDR3 amino acids: CASSPRTGAVTEAFF. The CDR3 nucleotides are TGTGCCAGCAGCCCTAGGACAGGGGCGGTCACTGAAGCTTTCTTT.